The 4 T cell receptor beta chains reported below all come from one sample, sequenced in a study of blood T cell repertoires in COVID-19. Clones were read by immunoSEQ multiplex PCR, and TCRdb kept only the in-frame ones, dropping some. The table includes 130,000 to 150,000 clones, 88% detected once. The sequenced material came from peripheral blood. These receptors all stem from a woman between 50 and 59 years old with acute or convalescent COVID-19.

The chain links TRBV6-2 or TRBV6-3 to TRBJ2-7; 9 positions agree with TRBD1. V was pared by 5 bases and J by 6 bases, with 11 bases of the junction left unmatched. Germline V gene data show CDR1 as MNHEY and CDR2 as SVGEGT. The CDR3 is 15 residues long. As DNA, the CDR3 is TGTGCCAGCAGTGCTCCGGGACAGGGAACATTCGAGCAGTACTTC. Amino acid sequence: CASSAPGQGTFEQYF.

This clone was seen only a few times. This chain links TRBV9 with TRBJ2-1, with 8 bases matching TRBD2. The CDR3 runs to 15 residues. Per the germline V gene, CDR1 is SGDLS and CDR2 is YYNGEE. V gave up 1 base and J gave up 5 bases; unmatched junction bases: 5. The CDR3 spells CASSVWGSGDNEQFF. In DNA form, the CDR3 reads TGTGCCAGCAGCGTATGGGGTAGCGGGGACAATGAGCAGTTCTTC. Complete variable domain (other parts from reference TRBV9 and TRBJ2-1): DSGVTQTPKHLITATGQRVTLRCSPRSGDLSVYWYQQSLDQGLQFLIQYYNGEERAKGNILERFSAQQFPDLHSELNLSSLELGDSALYFCASSVWGSGDNEQFFGPGTRLTVL.

J is TRBJ2-1 and V is TRBV5-1, with 11 bases matching TRBD2. This CDR3 is 17 amino acids long. CDR1 is SGHRS, CDR2 YFSETQ, per germline. With 1 base clipped from V and 5 bases from J, the junction kept 8 bases outside the gene matches. The CDR3 region is CASSLSSGGSGDNEQFF. DNA for the CDR3: TGCGCCAGCAGCTTGTCTAGCGGGGGGAGCGGGGACAATGAGCAGTTCTTC.

J is TRBJ2-7 and V is TRBV7-3; 11 bases map to TRBD2. J gave up 5 bases and V 2 bases, and 5 bases lay outside the gene matches. CDR1 SGHTA and CDR2 FQGTGA come from the germline V gene. This CDR3 is built from 15 residues. The CDR3 reads CASSLWGLAVDEQYF. CDR3 nucleotides: TGTGCCAGCAGCTTATGGGGACTAGCGGTGGACGAGCAGTACTTC.